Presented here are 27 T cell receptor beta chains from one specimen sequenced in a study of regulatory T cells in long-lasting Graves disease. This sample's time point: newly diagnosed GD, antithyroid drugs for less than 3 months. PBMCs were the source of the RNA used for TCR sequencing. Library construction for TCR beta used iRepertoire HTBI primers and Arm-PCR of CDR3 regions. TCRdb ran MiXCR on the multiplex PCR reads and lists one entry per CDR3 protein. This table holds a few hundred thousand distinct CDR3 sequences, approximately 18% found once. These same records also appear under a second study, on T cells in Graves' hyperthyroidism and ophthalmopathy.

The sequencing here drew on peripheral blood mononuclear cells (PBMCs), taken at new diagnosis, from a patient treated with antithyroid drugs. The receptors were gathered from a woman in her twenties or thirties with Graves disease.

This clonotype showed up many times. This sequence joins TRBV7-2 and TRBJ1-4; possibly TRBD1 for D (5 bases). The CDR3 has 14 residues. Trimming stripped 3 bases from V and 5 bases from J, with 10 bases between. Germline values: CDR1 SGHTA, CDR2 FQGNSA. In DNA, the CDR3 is TGTGCCAGCAGCTTCGGGGGTGGGAATGAAAAACTGTTTTTT. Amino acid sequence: CASSFGGGNEKLFF.

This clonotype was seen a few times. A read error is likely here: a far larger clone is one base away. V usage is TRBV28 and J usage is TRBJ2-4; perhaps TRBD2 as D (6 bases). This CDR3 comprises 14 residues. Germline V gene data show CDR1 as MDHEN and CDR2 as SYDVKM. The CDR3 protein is CASRGSGDPNEQLF. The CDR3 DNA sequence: TGTGCCAGCAGGGGATCGGGGGATCCTAATGAGCAGCTCTTC.

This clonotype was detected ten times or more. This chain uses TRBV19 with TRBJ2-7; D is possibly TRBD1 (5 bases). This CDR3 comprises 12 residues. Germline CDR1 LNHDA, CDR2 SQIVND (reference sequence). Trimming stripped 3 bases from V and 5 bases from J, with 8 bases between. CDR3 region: CASSIQGDEQYF. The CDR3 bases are TGTGCCAGTAGTATCCAGGGCGACGAGCAGTACTTC.

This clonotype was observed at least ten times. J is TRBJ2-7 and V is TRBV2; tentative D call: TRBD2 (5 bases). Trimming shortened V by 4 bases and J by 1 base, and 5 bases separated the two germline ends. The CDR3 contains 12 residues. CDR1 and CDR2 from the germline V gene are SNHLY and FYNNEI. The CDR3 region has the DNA TGTGCCAGCAGTGGGGAGTCCTACGAGCAGTACTTC. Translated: CASSGESYEQYF.

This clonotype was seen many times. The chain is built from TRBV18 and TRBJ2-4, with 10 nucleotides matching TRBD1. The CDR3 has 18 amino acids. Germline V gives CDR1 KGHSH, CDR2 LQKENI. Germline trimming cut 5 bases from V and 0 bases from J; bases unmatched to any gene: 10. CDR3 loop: CASSRGQGTTLAKNIQYF. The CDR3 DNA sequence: TGTGCCAGCTCAAGGGGACAGGGGACGACACTAGCCAAAAACATTCAGTACTTC.

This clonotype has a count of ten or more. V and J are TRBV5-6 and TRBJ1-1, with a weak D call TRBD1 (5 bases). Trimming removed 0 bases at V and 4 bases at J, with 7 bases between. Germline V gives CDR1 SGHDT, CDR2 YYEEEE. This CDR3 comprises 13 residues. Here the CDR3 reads CASSLEQVTEAFF. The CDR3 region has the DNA TGTGCCAGCAGCTTGGAACAGGTCACTGAAGCTTTCTTT.

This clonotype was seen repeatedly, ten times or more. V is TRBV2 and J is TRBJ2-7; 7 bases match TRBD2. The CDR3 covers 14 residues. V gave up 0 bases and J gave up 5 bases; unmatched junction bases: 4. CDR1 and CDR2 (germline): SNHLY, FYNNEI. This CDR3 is CASSEALSGHEQYF. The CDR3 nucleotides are TGTGCCAGCAGTGAAGCGCTTAGCGGGCACGAGCAGTACTTC.

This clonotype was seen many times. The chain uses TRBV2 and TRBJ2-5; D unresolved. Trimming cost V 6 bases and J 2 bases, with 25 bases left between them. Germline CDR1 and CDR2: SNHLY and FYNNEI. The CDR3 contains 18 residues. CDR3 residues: CASRKGRLPKRIQETQYF. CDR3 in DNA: TGTGCCAGCAGGAAGGGCCGTCTTCCGAAGCGCATACAAGAGACCCAGTACTTC. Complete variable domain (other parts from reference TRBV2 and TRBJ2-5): EPEVTQTPSHQVTQMGQEVILRCVPISNHLYFYWYRQILGQKVEFLVSFYNNEISEKSEIFDDQFSVERPDGSNFTLKIRSTKLEDSAMYFCASRKGRLPKRIQETQYFGPGTRLLVL.

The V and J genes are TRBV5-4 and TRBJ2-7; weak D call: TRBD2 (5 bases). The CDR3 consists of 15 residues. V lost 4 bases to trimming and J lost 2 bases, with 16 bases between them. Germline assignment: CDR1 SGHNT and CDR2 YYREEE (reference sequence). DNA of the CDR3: TGTGCCAGCAGCGTGCCGGACGCGGGTACCTACGAGCAGTACTTC. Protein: CASSVPDAGTYEQYF.

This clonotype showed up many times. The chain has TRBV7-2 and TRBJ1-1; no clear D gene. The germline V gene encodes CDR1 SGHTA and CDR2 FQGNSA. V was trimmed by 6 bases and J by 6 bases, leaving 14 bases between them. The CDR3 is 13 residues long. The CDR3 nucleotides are TGTGCCAGCAGTAACTCGGAGGCAGCTGAAGCTTTCTTT. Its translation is CASSNSEAAEAFF. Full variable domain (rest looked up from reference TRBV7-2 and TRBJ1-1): GAGVSQSPSNKVTEKGKDVELRCDPISGHTALYWYRQSLGQGLEFLIYFQGNSAPDKSGLPSDRFSAERTGGSVSTLTIQRTQQEDSAVYLCASSNSEAAEAFFGQGTRLTVV.

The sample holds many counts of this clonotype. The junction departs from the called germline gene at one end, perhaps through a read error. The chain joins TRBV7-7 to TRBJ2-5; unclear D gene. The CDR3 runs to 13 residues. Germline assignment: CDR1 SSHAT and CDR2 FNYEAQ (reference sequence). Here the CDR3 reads CASSSLVQETQYF. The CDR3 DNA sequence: TGTGCTAGCAGTTCCCTAGTTCAAGAGACCCAGTACTTC.

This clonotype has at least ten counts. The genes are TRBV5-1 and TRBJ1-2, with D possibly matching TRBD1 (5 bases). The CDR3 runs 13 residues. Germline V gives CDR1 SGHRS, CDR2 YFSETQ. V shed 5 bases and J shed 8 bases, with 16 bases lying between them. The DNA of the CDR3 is TGCGCCAGCAGGGCTGACAGTGCGGGCGGCTACACCTTC. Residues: CASRADSAGGYTF.

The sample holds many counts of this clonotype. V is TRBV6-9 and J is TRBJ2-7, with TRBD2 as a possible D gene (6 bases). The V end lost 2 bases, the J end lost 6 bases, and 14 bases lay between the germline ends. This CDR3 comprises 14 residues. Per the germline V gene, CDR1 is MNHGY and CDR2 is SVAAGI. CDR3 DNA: TGTGCCAGCAGTTATACGGGGGTCTCCATCGAGCAGTACTTC. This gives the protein CASSYTGVSIEQYF.

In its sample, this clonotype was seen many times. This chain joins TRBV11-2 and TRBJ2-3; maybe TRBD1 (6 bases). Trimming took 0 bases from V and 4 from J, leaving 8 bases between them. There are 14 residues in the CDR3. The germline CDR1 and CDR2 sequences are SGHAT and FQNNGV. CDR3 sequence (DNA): TGTGCCAGCAGCTTAGAACCAGGGGCAGATACGCAGTATTTT. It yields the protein CASSLEPGADTQYF.

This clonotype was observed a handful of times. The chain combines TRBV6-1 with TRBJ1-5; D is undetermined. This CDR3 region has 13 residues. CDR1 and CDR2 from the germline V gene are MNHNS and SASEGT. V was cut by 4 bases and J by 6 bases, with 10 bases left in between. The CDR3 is CASSGEGGQPQHF. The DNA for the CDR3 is TGTGCCAGCAGTGGAGAGGGCGGTCAGCCCCAGCATTTT.

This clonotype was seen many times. CDR3 in DNA: TGTGCCAGCAGTGAAGCGCTTCCCAGCTTAAAGCCCCAGCATTTT. Translated: CASSEALPSLKPQHF. The V gene is TRBV2, the J gene TRBJ1-5; D call uncertain. Between the trimmed V and J ends, which lost 0 bases and 8 bases, there was a span of 14 bases. Germline values: CDR1 SNHLY, CDR2 FYNNEI. This CDR3 contains 15 residues.

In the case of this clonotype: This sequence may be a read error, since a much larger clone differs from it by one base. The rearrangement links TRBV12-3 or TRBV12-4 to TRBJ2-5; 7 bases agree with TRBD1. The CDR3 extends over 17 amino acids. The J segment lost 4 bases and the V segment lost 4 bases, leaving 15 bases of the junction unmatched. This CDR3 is CASSSLETGRRRETQYF. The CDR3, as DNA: TGTGCCAGCAGTTCTTTGGAGACAGGGAGACGGCGAGAGACCCAGTACTTC.

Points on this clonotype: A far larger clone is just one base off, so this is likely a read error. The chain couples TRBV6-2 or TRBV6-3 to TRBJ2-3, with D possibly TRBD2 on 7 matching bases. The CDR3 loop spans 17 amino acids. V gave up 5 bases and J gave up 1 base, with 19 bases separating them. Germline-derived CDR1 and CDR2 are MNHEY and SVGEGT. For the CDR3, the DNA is TGTGCCAGCAGTCGCCAGATACCCGGGGGGCGCACAGATACGCAGTATTTT. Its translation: CASSRQIPGGRTDTQYF.

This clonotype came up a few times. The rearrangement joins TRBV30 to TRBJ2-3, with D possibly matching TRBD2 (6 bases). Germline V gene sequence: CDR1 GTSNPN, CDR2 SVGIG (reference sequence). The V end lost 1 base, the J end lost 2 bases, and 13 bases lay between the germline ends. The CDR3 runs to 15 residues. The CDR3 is CAWSDRLGNTDTQYF. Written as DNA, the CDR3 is TGTGCCTGGAGTGACCGACTAGGGAACACAGATACGCAGTATTTT. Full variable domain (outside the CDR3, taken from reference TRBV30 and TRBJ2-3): SQTIHQWPATLVQPVGSPLSLECTVEGTSNPNLYWYRQAAGRGLQLLFYSVGIGQISSEVPQNLSASRPQDRQFILSSKKLLLSDSGFYLCAWSDRLGNTDTQYFGPGTRLTVL.

The CDR3 reads CASSFGTGGSNYGYTF. The CDR3 bases are TGTGCCAGCAGCTTCGGGACAGGGGGGAGTAACTATGGCTACACCTTC. This sequence joins TRBV7-2 and TRBJ1-2; TRBD1 matches 11 bases. The V and J ends lost 3 bases and 1 base, in that order; junction bases with no gene match: 4. CDR3 length: 16 amino acids. CDR1 is SGHTA and CDR2 is FQGNSA in the germline V gene.

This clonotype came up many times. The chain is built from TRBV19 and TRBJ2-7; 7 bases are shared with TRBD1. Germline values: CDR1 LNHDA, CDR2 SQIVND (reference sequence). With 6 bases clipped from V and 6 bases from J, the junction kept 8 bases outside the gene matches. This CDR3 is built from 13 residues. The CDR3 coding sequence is TGTGCCAGTAGCCTTACAGGGGCGGGCGAGCAGTACTTC. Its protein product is CASSLTGAGEQYF.

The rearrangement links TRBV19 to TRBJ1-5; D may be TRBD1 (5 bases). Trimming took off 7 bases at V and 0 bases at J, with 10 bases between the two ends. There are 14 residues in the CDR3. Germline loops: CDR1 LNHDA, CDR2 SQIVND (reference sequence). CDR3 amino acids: CASKGARSNQPQHF. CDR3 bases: TGTGCCAGTAAAGGGGCCCGTAGCAATCAGCCCCAGCATTTT. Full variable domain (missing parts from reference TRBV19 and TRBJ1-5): DGGITQSPKYLFRKEGQNVTLSCEQNLNHDAMYWYRQDPGQGLRLIYYSQIVNDFQKGDIAEGYSVSREKKESFPLTVTSAQKNPTAFYLCASKGARSNQPQHFGDGTRLSIL.

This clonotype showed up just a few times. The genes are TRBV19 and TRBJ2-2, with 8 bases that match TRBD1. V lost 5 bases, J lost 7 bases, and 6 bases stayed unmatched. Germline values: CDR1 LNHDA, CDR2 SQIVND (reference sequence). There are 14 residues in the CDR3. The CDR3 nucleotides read TGTGCCAGTAGTTGGACAGGGTCCAACGGGGAGCTGTTTTTT. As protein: CASSWTGSNGELFF.

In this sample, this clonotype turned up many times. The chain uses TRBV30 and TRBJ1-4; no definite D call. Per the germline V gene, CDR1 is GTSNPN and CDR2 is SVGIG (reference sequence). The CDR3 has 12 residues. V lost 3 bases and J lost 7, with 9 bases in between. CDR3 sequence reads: CAWRDLGEKLFF. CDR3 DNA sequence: TGTGCCTGGAGGGACTTGGGTGAAAAACTGTTTTTT. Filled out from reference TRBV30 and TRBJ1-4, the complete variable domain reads SQTIHQWPATLVQPVGSPLSLECTVEGTSNPNLYWYRQAAGRGLQLLFYSVGIGQISSEVPQNLSASRPQDRQFILSSKKLLLSDSGFYLCAWRDLGEKLFFGSGTQLSVL.

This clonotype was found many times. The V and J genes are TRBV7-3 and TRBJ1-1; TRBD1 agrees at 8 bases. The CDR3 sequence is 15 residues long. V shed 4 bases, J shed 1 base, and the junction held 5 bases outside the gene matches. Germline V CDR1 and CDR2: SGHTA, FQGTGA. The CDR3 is CASSSRDRTNTEAFF. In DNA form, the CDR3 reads TGTGCCAGCAGCTCAAGGGACAGGACGAACACTGAAGCTTTCTTT.

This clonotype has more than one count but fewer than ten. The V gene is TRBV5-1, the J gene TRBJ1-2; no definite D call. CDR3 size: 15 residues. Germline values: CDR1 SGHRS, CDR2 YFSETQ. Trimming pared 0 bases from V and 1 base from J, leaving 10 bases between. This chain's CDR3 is CASSLAGGNNYGYTF. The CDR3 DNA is TGCGCCAGCAGCTTGGCAGGTGGGAATAACTATGGCTACACCTTC.

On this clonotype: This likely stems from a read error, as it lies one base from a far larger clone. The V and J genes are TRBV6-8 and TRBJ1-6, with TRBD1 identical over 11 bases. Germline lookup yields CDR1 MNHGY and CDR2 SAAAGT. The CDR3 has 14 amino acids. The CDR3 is CAGSYGQGASPLHF. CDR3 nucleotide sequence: TGTGCCGGCAGTTACGGACAGGGGGCTTCACCCCTCCACTTT.